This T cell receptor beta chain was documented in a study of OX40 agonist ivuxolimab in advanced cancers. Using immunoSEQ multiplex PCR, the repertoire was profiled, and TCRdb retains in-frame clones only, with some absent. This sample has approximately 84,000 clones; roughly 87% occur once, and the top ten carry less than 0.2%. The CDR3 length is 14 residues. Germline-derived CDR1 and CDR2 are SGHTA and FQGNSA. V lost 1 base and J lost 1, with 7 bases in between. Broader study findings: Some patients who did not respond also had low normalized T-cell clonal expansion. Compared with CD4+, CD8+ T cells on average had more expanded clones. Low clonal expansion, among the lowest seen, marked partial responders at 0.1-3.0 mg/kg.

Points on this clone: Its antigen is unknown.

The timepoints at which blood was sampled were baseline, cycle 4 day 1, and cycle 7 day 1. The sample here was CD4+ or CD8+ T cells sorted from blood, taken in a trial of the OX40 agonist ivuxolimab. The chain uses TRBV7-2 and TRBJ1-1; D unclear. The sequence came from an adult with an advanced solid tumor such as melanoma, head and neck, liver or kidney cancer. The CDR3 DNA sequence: TGTGCCAGCAGCTTAGGCCAGGCGAACACTGAAGCTTTCTTT. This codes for CASSLGQANTEAFF.